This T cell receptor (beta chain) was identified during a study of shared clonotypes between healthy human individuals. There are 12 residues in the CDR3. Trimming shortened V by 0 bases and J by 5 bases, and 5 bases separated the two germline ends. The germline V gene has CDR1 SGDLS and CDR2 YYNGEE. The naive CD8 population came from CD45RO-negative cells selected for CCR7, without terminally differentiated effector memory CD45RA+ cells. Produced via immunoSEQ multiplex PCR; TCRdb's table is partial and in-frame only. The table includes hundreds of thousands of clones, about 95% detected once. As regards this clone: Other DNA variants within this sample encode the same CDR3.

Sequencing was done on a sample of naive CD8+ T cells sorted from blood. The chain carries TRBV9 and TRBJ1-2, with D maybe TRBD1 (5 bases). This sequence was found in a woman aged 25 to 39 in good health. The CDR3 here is CASSVAGYGYTF. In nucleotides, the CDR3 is TGTGCCAGCAGCGTAGCAGGGTATGGCTACACCTTC. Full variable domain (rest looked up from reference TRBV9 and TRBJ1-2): DSGVTQTPKHLITATGQRVTLRCSPRSGDLSVYWYQQSLDQGLQFLIQYYNGEERAKGNILERFSAQQFPDLHSELNLSSLELGDSALYFCASSVAGYGYTFGSGTRLTVV.